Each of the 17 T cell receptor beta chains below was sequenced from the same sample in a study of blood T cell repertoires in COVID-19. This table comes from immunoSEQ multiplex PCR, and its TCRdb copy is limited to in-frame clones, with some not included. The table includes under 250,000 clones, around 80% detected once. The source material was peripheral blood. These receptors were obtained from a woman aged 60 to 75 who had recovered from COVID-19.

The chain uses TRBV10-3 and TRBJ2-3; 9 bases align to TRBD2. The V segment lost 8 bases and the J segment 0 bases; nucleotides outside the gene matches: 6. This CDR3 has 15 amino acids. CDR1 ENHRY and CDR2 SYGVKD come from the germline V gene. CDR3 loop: CAIGGGGLSTDTQYF. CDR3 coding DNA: TGTGCCATCGGCGGGGGGGGTCTTAGCACAGATACGCAGTATTTT.

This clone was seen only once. Here the CDR3 reads CASSQEHGGTIYF. The CDR3 DNA sequence: TGCGCCAGCAGCCAGGAACACGGGGGCACCATATATTTT. The rearrangement uses TRBV4-3 and TRBJ1-3; D is possibly TRBD1 (5 bases). This CDR3 region has 13 residues. Trimming removed 3 bases from V and 9 bases from J, with 12 bases in between. Germline V CDR1 and CDR2: LGHNA, YSLEER.

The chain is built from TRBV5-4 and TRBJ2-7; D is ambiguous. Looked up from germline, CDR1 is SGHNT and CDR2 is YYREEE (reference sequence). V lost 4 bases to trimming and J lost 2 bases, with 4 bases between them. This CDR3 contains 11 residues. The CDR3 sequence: CASSGTYEQYF. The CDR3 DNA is TGTGCCAGCAGCGGCACCTACGAGCAGTACTTC.

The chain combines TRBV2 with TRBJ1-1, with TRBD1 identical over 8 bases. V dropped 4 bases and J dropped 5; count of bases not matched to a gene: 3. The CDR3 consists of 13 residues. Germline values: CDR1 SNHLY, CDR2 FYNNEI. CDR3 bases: TGTGCCAGCAGTGGCAGGGGGCAGACTGAAGCTTTCTTT. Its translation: CASSGRGQTEAFF.

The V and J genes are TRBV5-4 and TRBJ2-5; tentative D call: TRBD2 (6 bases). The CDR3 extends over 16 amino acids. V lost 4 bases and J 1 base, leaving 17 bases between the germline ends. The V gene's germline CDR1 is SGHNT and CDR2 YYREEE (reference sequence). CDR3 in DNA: TGTGCCAGCAGCCCGGAAAACGGACTACTCCAAGAGACCCAGTACTTC. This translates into CASSPENGLLQETQYF.

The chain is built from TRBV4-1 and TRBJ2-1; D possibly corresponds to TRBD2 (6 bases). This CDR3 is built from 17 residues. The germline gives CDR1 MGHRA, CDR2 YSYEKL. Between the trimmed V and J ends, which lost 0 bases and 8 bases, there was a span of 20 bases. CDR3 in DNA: TGCGCCAGCAGCCAAGAGCCCGGGGGAACTCGGGTCGATGAGCAGTTCTTC. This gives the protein CASSQEPGGTRVDEQFF.

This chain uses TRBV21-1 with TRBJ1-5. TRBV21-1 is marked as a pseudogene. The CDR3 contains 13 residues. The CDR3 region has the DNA TGTGCCAGCAGCCTACGTCCGGGTCAGCCCCAGCATTTT. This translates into CASSLRPGQPQHF.

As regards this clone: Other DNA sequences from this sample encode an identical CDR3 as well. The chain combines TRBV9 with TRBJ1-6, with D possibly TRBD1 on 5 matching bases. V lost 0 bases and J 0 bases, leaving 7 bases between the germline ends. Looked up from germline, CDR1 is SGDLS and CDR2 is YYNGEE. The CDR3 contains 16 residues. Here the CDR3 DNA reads TGTGCCAGCAGCGTAGGGCAGGGCTCCTATAATTCACCCCTCCACTTT. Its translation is CASSVGQGSYNSPLHF.

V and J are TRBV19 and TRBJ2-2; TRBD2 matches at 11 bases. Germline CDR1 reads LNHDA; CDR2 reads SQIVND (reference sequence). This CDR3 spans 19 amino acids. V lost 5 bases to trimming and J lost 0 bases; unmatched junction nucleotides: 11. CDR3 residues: CASSQLAGALNSNTGELFF. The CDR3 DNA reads TGTGCCAGTAGTCAACTAGCGGGGGCCTTAAATTCGAACACCGGGGAGCTGTTTTTT.

CDR3 in amino acids: CASSASGQNYEQYF. As DNA, the CDR3 is TGTGCCAGCAGCGCATCGGGACAGAACTACGAGCAGTACTTC. The chain links TRBV7-9 to TRBJ2-7, with TRBD1 identical over 7 bases. The CDR3 is 14 amino acids. Trimming at V came to 5 bases and at J to 3 bases, leaving 7 bases not matched to a gene. The germline V gene encodes CDR1 SEHNR and CDR2 FQNEAQ (reference sequence).

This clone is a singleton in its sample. For the CDR3, the DNA is TGTGCCAGCAGCTTGGGAGGGTGGGAGACCCAGTACTTC. Protein product: CASSLGGWETQYF. This chain links TRBV5-6 with TRBJ2-5; TRBD2 is a possible D gene (5 bases). This CDR3 spans 13 amino acids. Trimming took 0 bases from V and 5 from J, leaving 8 bases between them. Germline V gene sequence: CDR1 SGHDT, CDR2 YYEEEE.

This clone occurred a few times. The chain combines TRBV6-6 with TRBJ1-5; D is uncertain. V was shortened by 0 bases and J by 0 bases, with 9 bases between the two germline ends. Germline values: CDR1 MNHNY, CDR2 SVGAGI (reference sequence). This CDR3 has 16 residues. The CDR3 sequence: CASSYSSVLSNQPQHF. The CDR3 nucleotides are TGTGCCAGCAGTTACTCGTCAGTTCTTAGCAATCAGCCCCAGCATTTT.

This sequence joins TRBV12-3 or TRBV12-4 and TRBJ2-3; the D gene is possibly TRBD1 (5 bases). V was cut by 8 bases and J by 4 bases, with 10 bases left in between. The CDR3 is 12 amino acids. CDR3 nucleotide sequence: TGTGCCAGCGGATACAGGTCAGATACGCAGTATTTT. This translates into CASGYRSDTQYF.

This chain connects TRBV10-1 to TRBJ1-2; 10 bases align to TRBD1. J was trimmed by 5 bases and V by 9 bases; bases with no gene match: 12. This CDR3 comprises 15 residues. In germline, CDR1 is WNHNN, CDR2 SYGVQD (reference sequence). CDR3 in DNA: TGCGCCAGTCCTAGACAGGGGGCCGGATGGTATGGCTACACCTTC. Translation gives CASPRQGAGWYGYTF.

CDR3 sequence: CASSDGLSYEQYF. The CDR3 region has the DNA TGCGCCAGCAGCGATGGACTGAGCTACGAGCAGTACTTC. The chain has TRBV10-1 and TRBJ2-7, with D perhaps matching TRBD2 (5 bases). The germline V gene has CDR1 WNHNN and CDR2 SYGVQD (reference sequence). The CDR3 is made up of 13 amino acids. The V end was cut by 6 bases, the J end by 3 bases, with 12 bases between.

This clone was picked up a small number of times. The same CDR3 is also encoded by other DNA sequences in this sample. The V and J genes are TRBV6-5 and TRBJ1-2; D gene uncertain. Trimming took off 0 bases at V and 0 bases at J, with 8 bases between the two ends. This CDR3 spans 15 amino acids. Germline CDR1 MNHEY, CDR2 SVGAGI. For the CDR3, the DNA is TGTGCCAGCAGTTACTCCCGGGGATCTAACTATGGCTACACCTTC. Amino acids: CASSYSRGSNYGYTF.

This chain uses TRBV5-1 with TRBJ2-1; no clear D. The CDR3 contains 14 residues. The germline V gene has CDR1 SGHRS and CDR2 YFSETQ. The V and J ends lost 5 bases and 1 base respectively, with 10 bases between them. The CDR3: CASRSPESYNEQFF. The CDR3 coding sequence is TGCGCCAGCAGATCCCCGGAGTCCTACAATGAGCAGTTCTTC.